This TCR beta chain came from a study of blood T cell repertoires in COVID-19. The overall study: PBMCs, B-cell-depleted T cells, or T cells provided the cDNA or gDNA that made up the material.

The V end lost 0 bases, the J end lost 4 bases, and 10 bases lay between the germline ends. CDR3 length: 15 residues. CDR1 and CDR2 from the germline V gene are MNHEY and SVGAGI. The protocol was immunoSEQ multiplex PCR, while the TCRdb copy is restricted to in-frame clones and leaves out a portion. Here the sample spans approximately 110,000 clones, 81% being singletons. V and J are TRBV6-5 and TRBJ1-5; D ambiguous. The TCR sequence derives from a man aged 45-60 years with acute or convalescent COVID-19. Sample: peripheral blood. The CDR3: CASSYSPEGNQPQHF. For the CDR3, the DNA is TGTGCCAGCAGTTACTCACCAGAGGGAAATCAGCCCCAGCATTTT.